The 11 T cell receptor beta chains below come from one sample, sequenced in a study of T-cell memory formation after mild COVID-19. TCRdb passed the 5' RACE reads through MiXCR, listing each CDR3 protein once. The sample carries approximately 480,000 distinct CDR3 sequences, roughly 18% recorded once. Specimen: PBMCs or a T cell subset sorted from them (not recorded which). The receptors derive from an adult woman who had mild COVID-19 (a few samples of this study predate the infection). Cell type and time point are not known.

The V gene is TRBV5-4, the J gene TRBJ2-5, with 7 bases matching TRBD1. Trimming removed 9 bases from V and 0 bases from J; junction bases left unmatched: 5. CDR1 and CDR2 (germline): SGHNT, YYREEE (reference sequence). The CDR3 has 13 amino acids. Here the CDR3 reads CATLGQDQETQYF. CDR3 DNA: TGTGCCACCCTTGGACAGGACCAAGAGACCCAGTACTTC.

CDR3 nucleotides: TGTGCCAGCAGCGCCCGCGCCGGGACGGTGAACACTGAAGCTTTCTTT. Translated: CASSARAGTVNTEAFF. This chain connects TRBV7-9 to TRBJ1-1; the D gene is possibly TRBD1 (5 bases). V was pared by 5 bases and J by 0 bases, with 16 bases between. Germline loops: CDR1 SEHNR, CDR2 FQNEAQ (reference sequence). This CDR3 region has 16 residues.

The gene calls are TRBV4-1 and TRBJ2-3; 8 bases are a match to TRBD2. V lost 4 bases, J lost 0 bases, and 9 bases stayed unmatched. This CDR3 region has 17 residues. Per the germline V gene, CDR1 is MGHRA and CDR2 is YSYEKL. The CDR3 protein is CASSRTGLGLSTDTQYF. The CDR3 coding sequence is TGCGCCAGCAGCCGGACGGGACTAGGGTTAAGCACAGATACGCAGTATTTT.

DNA of the CDR3: TGTGCCAGCAGCCTGGGGTGGCAGGGGGCAAACACTGAAGCTTTCTTT. Protein sequence: CASSLGWQGANTEAFF. The rearrangement joins TRBV14 to TRBJ1-1, with TRBD1 matching 8 bases. V lost 4 bases and J lost 2; bases outside the gene matches: 9. This CDR3 is 16 amino acids long. Germline CDR1 reads SGHDN; CDR2 reads FVKESK. The full variable domain, with the rest looked up from reference TRBV14 and TRBJ1-1, is EAGVTQFPSHSVIEKGQTVTLRCDPISGHDNLYWYRRVMGKEIKFLLHFVKESKQDESGMPNNRFLAERTGGTYSTLKVQPAELEDSGVYFCASSLGWQGANTEAFFGQGTRLTVV.

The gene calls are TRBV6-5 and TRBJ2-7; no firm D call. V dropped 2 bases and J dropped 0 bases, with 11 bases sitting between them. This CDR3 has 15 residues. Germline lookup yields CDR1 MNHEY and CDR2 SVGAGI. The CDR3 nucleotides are TGTGCCAGCAGTTACCAGAGCCCTGCCTCCTACGAGCAGTACTTC. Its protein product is CASSYQSPASYEQYF.

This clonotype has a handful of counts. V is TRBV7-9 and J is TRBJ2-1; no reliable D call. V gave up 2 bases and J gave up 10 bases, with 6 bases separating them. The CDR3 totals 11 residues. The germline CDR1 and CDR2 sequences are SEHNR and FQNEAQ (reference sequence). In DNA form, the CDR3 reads TGTGCCAGCAGCTTAATGCGAGAGCAGTTCTTC. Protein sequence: CASSLMREQFF.

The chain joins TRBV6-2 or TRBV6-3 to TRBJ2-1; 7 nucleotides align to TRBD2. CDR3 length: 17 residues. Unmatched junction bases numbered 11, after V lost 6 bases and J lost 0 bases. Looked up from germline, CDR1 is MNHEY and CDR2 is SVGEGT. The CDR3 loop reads CASSPGTMPSSYNEQFF. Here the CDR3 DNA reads TGTGCCAGCAGCCCCGGGACTATGCCCAGCTCCTACAATGAGCAGTTCTTC.

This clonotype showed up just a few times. CDR3 nucleotide sequence: TGCAGTGCTAGTGGGGCAGCCCAGGGCTACACCTTC. Translating it yields CSASGAAQGYTF. J is TRBJ1-2 and V is TRBV20-1; D is perhaps TRBD1 (5 bases). In germline, CDR1 is DFQATT, CDR2 SNEGSKA (reference sequence). V gave up 3 bases and J gave up 8 bases, with 13 bases separating them. The CDR3 runs to 12 residues.

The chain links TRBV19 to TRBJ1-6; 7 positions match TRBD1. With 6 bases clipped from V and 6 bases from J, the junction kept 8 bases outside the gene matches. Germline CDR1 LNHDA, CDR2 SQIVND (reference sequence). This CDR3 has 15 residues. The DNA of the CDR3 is TGTGCCAGTAGGAGGACAGGAGAGCGTAATTCACCCCTCCACTTT. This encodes CASRRTGERNSPLHF.

CDR3 protein: CASSLGRYRGSPLHF. CDR3 sequence (DNA): TGTGCCAGCAGTTTGGGTCGATACAGGGGGTCACCCCTCCACTTT. The chain joins TRBV12-3 or TRBV12-4 to TRBJ1-6; 8 nucleotides line up with TRBD1. The CDR3 extends over 15 amino acids. Trimming cost V 3 bases and J 10 bases; bases outside gene matches: 8.

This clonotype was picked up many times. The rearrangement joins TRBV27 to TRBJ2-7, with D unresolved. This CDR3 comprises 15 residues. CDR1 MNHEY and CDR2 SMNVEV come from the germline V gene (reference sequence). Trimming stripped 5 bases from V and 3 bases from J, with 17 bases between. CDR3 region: CASSIEEAGFYEQYF. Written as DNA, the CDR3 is TGTGCCAGCAGTATCGAAGAGGCCGGATTCTACGAGCAGTACTTC.